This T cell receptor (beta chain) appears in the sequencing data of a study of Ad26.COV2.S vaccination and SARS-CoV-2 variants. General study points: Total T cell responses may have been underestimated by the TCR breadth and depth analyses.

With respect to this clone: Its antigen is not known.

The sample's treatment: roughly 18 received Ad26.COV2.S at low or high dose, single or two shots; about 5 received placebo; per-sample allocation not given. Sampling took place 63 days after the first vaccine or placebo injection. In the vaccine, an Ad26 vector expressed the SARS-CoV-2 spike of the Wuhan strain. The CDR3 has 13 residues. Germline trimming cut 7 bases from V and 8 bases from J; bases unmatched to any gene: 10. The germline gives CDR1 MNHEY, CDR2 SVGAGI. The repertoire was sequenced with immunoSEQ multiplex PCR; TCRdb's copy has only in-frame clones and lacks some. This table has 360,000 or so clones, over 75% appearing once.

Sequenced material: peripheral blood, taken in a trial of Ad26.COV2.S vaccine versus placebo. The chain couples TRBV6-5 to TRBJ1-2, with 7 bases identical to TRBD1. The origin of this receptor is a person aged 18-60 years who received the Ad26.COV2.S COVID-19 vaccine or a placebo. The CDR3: CASTSGGIKGYTF. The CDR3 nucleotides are TGTGCCAGCACGTCAGGGGGGATTAAGGGCTACACCTTC.